This entry concerns a single T cell receptor beta chain. Different DNA sequences within this sample yield the same CDR3. The treatment is: some 20 received Ad26.COV2.S at low or high dose, single or two shots; 5 received placebo; per-sample allocation not given. Samples came from day 63 after the first vaccine or placebo injection. Method: immunoSEQ multiplex PCR; TCRdb's copy keeps in-frame clones and lacks some. The table lists roughly 320,000 clones, roughly 84% of them singletons. The data were obtained in a study of Ad26.COV2.S vaccination and SARS-CoV-2 variants. V was shortened by 0 bases and J by 4 bases, with 8 bases between the two germline ends. Germline CDR1 is SGHKS and CDR2 is YYEKEE (reference sequence). The CDR3 contains 14 residues.

V is TRBV5-5 and J is TRBJ1-5, with TRBD1 as a possible D gene (5 bases). The receptor was isolated from a person between 18 and 65 years old who received the Ad26.COV2.S COVID-19 vaccine or a placebo. The source was peripheral blood, collected in a trial of Ad26.COV2.S vaccine versus placebo. CDR3 nucleotides: TGTGCCAGCAGCTTGGCTGGGGGTAATCAGCCCCAGCATTTT. Its translation: CASSLAGGNQPQHF.